A selection of T cell receptor beta chains follows, all from one sample in a study of T cells in Graves' hyperthyroidism and ophthalmopathy. MiXCR was run by TCRdb on the multiplex PCR reads, yielding one entry per CDR3 protein. The table lists 690,000 or so distinct CDR3 sequences, around a sixth of them singletons. The sequenced material came from blood. These receptors originate from a woman aged 50 to 60 with Graves' hyperthyroidism that later progressed to Graves' ophthalmopathy. Each CDR3 is given with its conserved first and last residue. A D gene is named only where the DNA matches it firmly. Size is stated for part of the rows, as once, few or many counts, or as a class when the clone is expanded.

TRBV30	TRBJ2-2	many	.	TGTGCCTGGAGGGCGGGGCTAGCGTCCAACACCGGGGAGCTGTTTTTT	CAWRAGLASNTGELFF
TRBV27	TRBJ1-4	few	TRBD1	TGTGCCAGCAGTTTATCCGGGACAGGGGATGAAAAACTGTTTTTT	CASSLSGTGDEKLFF
TRBV20-1	TRBJ1-3	few	.	TGCAGTGCTAGAGATATTGCGGGGAGTGGAAACACCATATATTTT	CSARDIAGSGNTIYF
TRBV7-2	TRBJ2-1	many	.	TGTGCCAGCAGCCCGGGTCTTCCCCCATCGTCATACAATGAGCAGTTCTTC	CASSPGLPPSSYNEQFF
TRBV19	TRBJ1-1	.	.	TGTGCCAGTAGTTCAACAGCAAAGAACACTGAAGCTTTCTTT	CASSSTAKNTEAFF
TRBV3-1	TRBJ2-2	many	.	TGTGCCAGCAGCCAAATGCCGGGGACCCCCGGGGAGCTGTTTTTT	CASSQMPGTPGELFF
TRBV20-1	TRBJ2-1	many	TRBD2	TGCAGTGCTCAGCCGGGACTAGCGGGGGATTGGGGTGAGCAGTTCTTC	CSAQPGLAGDWGEQFF
TRBV19	TRBJ1-1	many	.	TGTGCCAGCAGCCAATGGAACACTGAAGCTTTCTTT	CASSQWNTEAFF
TRBV6-5	TRBJ2-5	many	.	TGTGCCAGCAGTTACTCGATGGGGGGATCACAAGAGACCCAGTACTTC	CASSYSMGGSQETQYF
TRBV19	TRBJ1-1	.	TRBD1	TGTGCCAGTAGTCAGGACAGGTGGCCTACTGAAGCTTTCTTT	CASSQDRWPTEAFF
TRBV6-2/TRBV6-3	TRBJ1-2	many	.	TGTGCCAGCAGTTATATACAGGGCGGTGGCTACACCTTC	CASSYIQGGGYTF
TRBV19	TRBJ1-5	.	.	TGTGCCAGTAGTGGTTCCCTCAGGGGCCGCAATCAGCCCCAGCATTTT	CASSGSLRGRNQPQHF
TRBV6-1	TRBJ1-2	.	.	TGTGCCAGCAGTGAAGGAGTCAGGGGTAACTATGGCTACACCTTC	CASSEGVRGNYGYTF
TRBV12-3/TRBV12-4	TRBJ1-6	.	.	TGTGCCAGCAGTTTTGGGTCGTTAGCTAATTCACCCCTCCACTTT	CASSFGSLANSPLHF
TRBV3-1	TRBJ2-7	many	.	TGTGCCAGCAGCCAAGACGCCAGGGGCGACGAGCAGTACTTC	CASSQDARGDEQYF
TRBV3-1	TRBJ1-6	.	TRBD1	TGTGCCAGCAGCCGGGACAGGGTGAATTCACCCCTCCACTTT	CASSRDRVNSPLHF
TRBV12-3/TRBV12-4	TRBJ1-3	.	.	TGTGCCAGCACCCCTGGGCGGGGGCTTGGAAACACCATATATTTT	CASTPGRGLGNTIYF
TRBV20-1	TRBJ2-7	few	.	TGCAGTGCTAGAGACCTAGCTATCTACGAGCAGTACTTC	CSARDLAIYEQYF
TRBV7-3	TRBJ1-2	once	.	TGTGCCAGCAGCCAGCCGGGAACTAACTATGGCTACACCTTC	CASSQPGTNYGYTF
TRBV9	TRBJ2-1	.	TRBD2	TGTGCCAGCAGCGTAGGAGGACTAGTGAGTGAGCAGTTCTTC	CASSVGGLVSEQFF
TRBV7-9	TRBJ1-6	few	TRBD1	TGTGCCAGCAGCTTAGATCTCGCAGGGGGCTATAATCCACCCCTCCACTTT	CASSLDLAGGYNPPLHF
TRBV5-1	TRBJ2-7	many	.	TGCGCCAGCAGCCCCTCCGCCGGGACTGGCACCTACGAGCAGTACTTC	CASSPSAGTGTYEQYF
TRBV10-3	TRBJ2-5	.	.	TGTGCCATCAGTGAGTCGCCTAGCCAAGAGACCCAGTACTTC	CAISESPSQETQYF
TRBV18	TRBJ1-5	many	TRBD1	TGTGCCAGCTCACCACGGACAGGGGGTCAGCCCCAGCATTTT	CASSPRTGGQPQHF
TRBV18	TRBJ1-4	few	.	TGTGCCAGCTCACCACGTGGACTGGCTAATGAAAAACTGTTTTTT	CASSPRGLANEKLFF
TRBV6-1	TRBJ1-3	.	.	TGTGCCAGCAGCCGTTCGGATCGCTCTGGAAACACCATATATTTT	CASSRSDRSGNTIYF
TRBV7-6	TRBJ1-6	.	.	TGTGCCAGCAGCTTAGGCCCGGGGGTGAATAATTCACCCCTCCACTTT	CASSLGPGVNNSPLHF
TRBV5-1	TRBJ1-6	many	TRBD1	TGCGCCAGCAGCGGGACAGGGTTGCCCTATAATTCACCCCTCCACTTT	CASSGTGLPYNSPLHF
TRBV6-1	TRBJ1-4	few	.	TGTGCCAGCAGTGCCTTGGGGAATGAAAAACTGTTTTTT	CASSALGNEKLFF
TRBV20-1	TRBJ1-2	many	.	TGCAGTGCTAGGGACCCAGCAAACTATGGCTACACCTTC	CSARDPANYGYTF
TRBV12-3/TRBV12-4	TRBJ1-5	many	TRBD1	TGTGCCAGCTCCGGACAGGGGATTTCATTTCAGCCCCAGCATTTT	CASSGQGISFQPQHF
TRBV29-1	TRBJ2-2	.	TRBD1	TGCAGCGTTAGGACAGGGGTGTACACCGGGGAGCTGTTTTTT	CSVRTGVYTGELFF